This T cell receptor (beta chain) was recovered during a study of blood T cell repertoires in COVID-19. Measured with immunoSEQ multiplex PCR; TCRdb has only the in-frame clones, and not every one. The sample lists about 30,000 clones, roughly 85% occurring once. The CDR3 length is 15 residues. The trim removed 1 base at V and 8 bases at J, leaving 5 bases unmatched. Germline V lookup: CDR1 SGHTA, CDR2 FQGNSA. The TCR originated in a man in his 60s with active COVID-19. This chain connects TRBV7-2 to TRBJ2-1; 10 bases agree with TRBD2. The specimen sequenced was peripheral blood. CDR3 nucleotide sequence: TGTGCCAGCAGCTTAGGGGTGCTAGCGGGAGATGAGCAGTTCTTC. Its translation is CASSLGVLAGDEQFF.